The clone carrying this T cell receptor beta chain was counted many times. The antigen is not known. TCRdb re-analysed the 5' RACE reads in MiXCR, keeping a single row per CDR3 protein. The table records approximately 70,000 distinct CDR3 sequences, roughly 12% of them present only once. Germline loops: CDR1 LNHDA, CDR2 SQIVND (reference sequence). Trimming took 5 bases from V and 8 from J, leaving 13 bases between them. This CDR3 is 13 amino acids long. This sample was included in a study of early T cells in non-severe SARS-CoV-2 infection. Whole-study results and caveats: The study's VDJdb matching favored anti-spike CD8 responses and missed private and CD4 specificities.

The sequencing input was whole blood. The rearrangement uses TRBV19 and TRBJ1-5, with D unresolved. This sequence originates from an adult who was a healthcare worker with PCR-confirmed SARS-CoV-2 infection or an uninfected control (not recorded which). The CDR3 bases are TGTGCCAGTAGTTCCGGGGAGATGAAGCCCCAGCATTTT. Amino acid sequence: CASSSGEMKPQHF.